These T cell receptor beta chains were read from a single sample in a study of molecular identifiers for immune sequencing clone quantification. TCRdb re-derived calls from the PCR reads in MiXCR, one entry per CDR3 protein. Of 35,000 to 45,000 distinct CDR3 sequences listed, 19% were seen once; the top ten hold under 1.3%. Material for sequencing was naive CD8+ T cells from blood, with Jurkat cell RNA spiked in. Receptors were obtained from a human donor in good health. Some libraries in this study had Jurkat cell RNA spiked in. CDR3s include the opening cysteine and the closing phenylalanine or tryptophan. Each record gives: clone size, D gene, J gene, V gene, CDR3 DNA, CDR3 protein. D genes are given only for firm matches. The size of a clone is reported for some rows only, either as once, few or many, or as a class for expanded clones.

>many|TRBD1|TRBJ2-3|TRBV6-2/TRBV6-3
TGTGCCAGCAGTACTACAGGGGTACTGACAGATACGCAGTATTTT
CASSTTGVLTDTQYF
>many|TRBD1|TRBJ2-1|TRBV4-1
TGCGCCAGCAGCCGCCGAGGACAGGTCGAGTTAAATGAGCAGTTCTTC
CASSRRGQVELNEQFF
>few|NA|TRBJ2-7|TRBV12-3/TRBV12-4
TGTGCCAGCAGTTTTCTTAATACGGCTGGGGAGCAGTACTTC
CASSFLNTAGEQYF
>many|NA|TRBJ2-3|TRBV10-3
TGTGCCATCAGTGACTACACAGATACGCAGTATTTT
CAISDYTDTQYF
>many|TRBD2|TRBJ2-7|TRBV20-1
TGCAGTGCTAGAGATAGGGAGGGAACCTATTCCTACGAGCAGTACTTC
CSARDREGTYSYEQYF
>many|NA|TRBJ2-3|TRBV28
TGTGCCAGCAGTTCAGACTCTAGCACAGATACGCAGTATTTT
CASSSDSSTDTQYF
>many|NA|TRBJ2-3|TRBV4-3
TGCGCCAGCAGCCAATCCAGGGGAGTACCAGATACGCAGTATTTT
CASSQSRGVPDTQYF
>few|NA|TRBJ1-5|TRBV12-3/TRBV12-4
TGTGCCAGCAGTACGGGGTCTCAGCCCCAGCATTTT
CASSTGSQPQHF
>many|NA|TRBJ2-2|TRBV6-5
TGTGCCAGCAGCCCTAAAAGCACCGGGGAGCTGTTTTTT
CASSPKSTGELFF
>many|NA|TRBJ2-2|TRBV12-3/TRBV12-4
TGTGCCAGCAGTTCCGGGATTAACACCGGGGAGCTGTTTTTT
CASSSGINTGELFF
>many|NA|TRBJ2-5|TRBV6-2/TRBV6-3
TGTGCCAGCAGCATCCCCGTTCCGACGGGGGAGACCCAGTACTTC
CASSIPVPTGETQYF
>many|TRBD2|TRBJ2-7|TRBV5-4
TGTGCCAGCAGCAGGAGGCTAGCGGGAGGTTTGATCCCCGAGCAGTACTTC
CASSRRLAGGLIPEQYF
>many|TRBD1|TRBJ1-1|TRBV29-1
TGCAGCGTAGAACCCGGGACAGGGGGCCCTGGGGGGACTGAAGCTTTCTTT
CSVEPGTGGPGGTEAFF
>many|TRBD1|TRBJ2-2|TRBV27
TGTGCCAGCAGAATCGTACAGGGGCTGGAGCTGTTTTTT
CASRIVQGLELFF
>NA|NA|TRBJ2-2|TRBV12-3/TRBV12-4
TGTGCCAGCAGTACAGGAGGGCTTAACACCGGGGAGCTGTTTTTT
CASSTGGLNTGELFF
>many|NA|TRBJ1-2|TRBV7-9
TGTGCCAGCAGCCGGGGGCCCGGAACTAACTATGGCTACACCTTC
CASSRGPGTNYGYTF
>once|NA|TRBJ2-5|TRBV11-2
TGTGCCAGCAGCTTAGATCCCGCGTACCAAGAGACCCAGCACTTC
CASSLDPAYQETQHF
>NA|NA|TRBJ2-2|TRBV6-5
TGTGCCAGCAGAGAAAGGACAGTTAGTGACACCGGGGAGCTGTTTTTT
CASRERTVSDTGELFF
>many|TRBD2|TRBJ2-7|TRBV5-1
TGCGCCAGCAGCTTGAGTCTAGCGGGGAGTGAGCAGTACTTC
CASSLSLAGSEQYF
>medium-sized|NA|TRBJ2-1|TRBV7-8
TGTGCCAGCAGCGAAGACACTACCAATGAGCAGTTCTTC
CASSEDTTNEQFF
>many|TRBD1|TRBJ2-2|TRBV27
TGTGCCAGCACCCGAACCGGGACAGTTGGCACCGGGGAGCTGTTTTTT
CASTRTGTVGTGELFF
>many|NA|TRBJ1-1|TRBV11-2
TGTGCCAGCAGCCCCGGTTGGGGTAACACTGAAGCTTTCTTT
CASSPGWGNTEAFF